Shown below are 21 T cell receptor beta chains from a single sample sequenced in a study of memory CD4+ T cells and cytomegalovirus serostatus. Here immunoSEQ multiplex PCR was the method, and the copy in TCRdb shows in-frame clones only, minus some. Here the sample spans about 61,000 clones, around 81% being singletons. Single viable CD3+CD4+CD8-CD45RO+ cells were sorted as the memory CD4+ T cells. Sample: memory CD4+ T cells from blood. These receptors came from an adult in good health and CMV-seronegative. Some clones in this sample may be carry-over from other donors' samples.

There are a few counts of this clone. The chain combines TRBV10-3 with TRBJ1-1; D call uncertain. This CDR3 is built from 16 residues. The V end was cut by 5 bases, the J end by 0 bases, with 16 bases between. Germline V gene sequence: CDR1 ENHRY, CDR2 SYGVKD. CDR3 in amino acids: CAISPQLKTVNTEAFF. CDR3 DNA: TGTGCCATCAGTCCACAGTTAAAGACGGTGAACACTGAAGCTTTCTTT.

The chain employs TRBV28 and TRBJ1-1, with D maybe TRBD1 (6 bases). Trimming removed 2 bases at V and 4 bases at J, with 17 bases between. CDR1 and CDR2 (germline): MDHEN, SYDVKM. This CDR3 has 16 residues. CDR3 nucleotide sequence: TGTGCCAGCAGTTTAGCGGGACACCTCGGGAGCACTGAAGCTTTCTTT. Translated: CASSLAGHLGSTEAFF.

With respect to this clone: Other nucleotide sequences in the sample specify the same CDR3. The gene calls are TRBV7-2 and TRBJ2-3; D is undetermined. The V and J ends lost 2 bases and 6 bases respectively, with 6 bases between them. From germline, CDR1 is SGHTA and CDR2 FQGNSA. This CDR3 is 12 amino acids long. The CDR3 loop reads CASSLRWDTQYF. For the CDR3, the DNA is TGTGCCAGCAGCTTAAGGTGGGATACGCAGTATTTT.

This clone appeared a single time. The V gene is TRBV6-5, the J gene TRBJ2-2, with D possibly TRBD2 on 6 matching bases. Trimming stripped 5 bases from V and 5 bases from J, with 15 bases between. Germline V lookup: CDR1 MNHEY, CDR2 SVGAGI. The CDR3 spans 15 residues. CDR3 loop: CASSPGTGGTGELFF. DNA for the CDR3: TGTGCCAGCAGTCCCGGGACCGGGGGAACCGGGGAGCTGTTTTTT.

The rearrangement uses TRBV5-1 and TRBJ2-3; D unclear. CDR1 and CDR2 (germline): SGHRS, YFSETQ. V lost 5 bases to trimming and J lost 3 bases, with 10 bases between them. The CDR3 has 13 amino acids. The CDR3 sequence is CASSTHRTDTQYF. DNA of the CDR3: TGCGCCAGCAGTACCCACCGGACAGATACGCAGTATTTT.

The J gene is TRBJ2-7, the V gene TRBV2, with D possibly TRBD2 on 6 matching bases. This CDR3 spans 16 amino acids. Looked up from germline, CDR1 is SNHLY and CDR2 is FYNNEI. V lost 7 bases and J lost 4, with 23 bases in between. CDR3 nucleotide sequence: TGTGCCAGCACTTACCCCCCAGGTGGCGCGGGATACGAGCAGTACTTC. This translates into CASTYPPGGAGYEQYF.

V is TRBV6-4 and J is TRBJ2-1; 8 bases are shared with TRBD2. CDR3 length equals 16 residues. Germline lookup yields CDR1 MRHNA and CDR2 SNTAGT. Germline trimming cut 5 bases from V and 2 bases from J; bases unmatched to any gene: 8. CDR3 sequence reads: CASSKEAGATYNEQFF. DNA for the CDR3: TGTGCCAGCAGTAAAGAAGCGGGGGCAACCTACAATGAGCAGTTCTTC.

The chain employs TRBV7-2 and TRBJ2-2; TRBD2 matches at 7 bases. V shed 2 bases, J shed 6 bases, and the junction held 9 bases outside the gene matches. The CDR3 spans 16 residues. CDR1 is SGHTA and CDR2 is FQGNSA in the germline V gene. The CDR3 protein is CASSLLLANYAGELFF. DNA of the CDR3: TGTGCCAGCAGCTTATTACTAGCGAACTACGCCGGGGAGCTGTTTTTT.

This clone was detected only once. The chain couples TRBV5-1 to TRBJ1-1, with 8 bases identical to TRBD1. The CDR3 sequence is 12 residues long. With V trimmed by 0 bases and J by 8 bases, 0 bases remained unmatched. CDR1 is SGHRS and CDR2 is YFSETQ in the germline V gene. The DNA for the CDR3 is TGCGCCAGCAGCTTGGACAGGGGGGAAGCTTTCTTT. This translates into CASSLDRGEAFF.

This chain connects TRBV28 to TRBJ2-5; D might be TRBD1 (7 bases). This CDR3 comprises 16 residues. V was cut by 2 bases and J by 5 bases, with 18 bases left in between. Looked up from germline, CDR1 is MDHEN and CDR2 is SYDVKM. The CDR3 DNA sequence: TGTGCCAGCAGTTTAATCGGCAGGGGGGAATTGGAGACCCAGTACTTC. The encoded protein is CASSLIGRGELETQYF. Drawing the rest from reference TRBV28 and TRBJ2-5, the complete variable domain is DVKVTQSSRYLVKRTGEKVFLECVQDMDHENMFWYRQDPGLGLRLIYFSYDVKMKEKGDIPEGYSVSREKKERFSLILESASTNQTSMYLCASSLIGRGELETQYFGPGTRLLVL.

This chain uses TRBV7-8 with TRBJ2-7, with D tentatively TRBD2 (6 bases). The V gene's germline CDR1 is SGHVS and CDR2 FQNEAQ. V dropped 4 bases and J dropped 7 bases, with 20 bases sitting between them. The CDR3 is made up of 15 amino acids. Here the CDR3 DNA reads TGTGCCAGCAGCTCCTTAGGCCCCGGGGGTTGGGAGCAGTACTTC. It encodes CASSSLGPGGWEQYF.

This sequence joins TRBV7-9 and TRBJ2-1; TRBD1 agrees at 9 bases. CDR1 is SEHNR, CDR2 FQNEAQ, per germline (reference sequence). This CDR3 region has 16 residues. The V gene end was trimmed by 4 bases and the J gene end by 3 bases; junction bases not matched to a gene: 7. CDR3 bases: TGTGCCAGCAGCTCTCCGACAGGGGGATACTACAATGAGCAGTTCTTC. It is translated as CASSSPTGGYYNEQFF.

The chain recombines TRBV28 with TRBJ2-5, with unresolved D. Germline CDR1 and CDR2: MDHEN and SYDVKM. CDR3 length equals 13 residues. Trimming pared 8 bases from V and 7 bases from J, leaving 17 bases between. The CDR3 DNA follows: TGTGCCAGCTCCGGGCCGCGACGACGGACCCAGTACTTC. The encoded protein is CASSGPRRRTQYF. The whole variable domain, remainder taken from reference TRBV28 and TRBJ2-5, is DVKVTQSSRYLVKRTGEKVFLECVQDMDHENMFWYRQDPGLGLRLIYFSYDVKMKEKGDIPEGYSVSREKKERFSLILESASTNQTSMYLCASSGPRRRTQYFGPGTRLLVL.

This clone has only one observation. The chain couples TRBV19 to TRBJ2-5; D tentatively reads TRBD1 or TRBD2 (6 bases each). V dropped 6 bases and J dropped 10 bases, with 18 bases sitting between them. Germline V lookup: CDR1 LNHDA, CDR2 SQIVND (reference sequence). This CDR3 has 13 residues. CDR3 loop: CASSPRWGAGQYF. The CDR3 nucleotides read TGTGCCAGTAGCCCCAGGTGGGGGGCGGGCCAGTACTTC. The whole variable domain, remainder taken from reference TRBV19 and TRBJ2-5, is DGGITQSPKYLFRKEGQNVTLSCEQNLNHDAMYWYRQDPGQGLRLIYYSQIVNDFQKGDIAEGYSVSREKKESFPLTVTSAQKNPTAFYLCASSPRWGAGQYFGPGTRLLVL.

CDR3 sequence: CASSETVYTEAFF. CDR3 DNA: TGTGCCAGCAGTGAGACAGTTTACACTGAAGCTTTCTTT. The chain has TRBV6-5 and TRBJ1-1, with D possibly being TRBD1 (5 bases). This CDR3 is 13 amino acids long. The V and J ends lost 5 bases and 3 bases respectively, with 10 bases between them. Per germline, CDR1 MNHEY and CDR2 SVGAGI.

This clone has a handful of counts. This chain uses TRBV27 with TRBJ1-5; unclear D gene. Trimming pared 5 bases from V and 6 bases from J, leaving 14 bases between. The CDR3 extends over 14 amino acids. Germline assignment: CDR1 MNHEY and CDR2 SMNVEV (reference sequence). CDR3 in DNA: TGTGCCAGCAGTCCCCGATGGACGGGTCAGCCCCAGCATTTT. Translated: CASSPRWTGQPQHF.

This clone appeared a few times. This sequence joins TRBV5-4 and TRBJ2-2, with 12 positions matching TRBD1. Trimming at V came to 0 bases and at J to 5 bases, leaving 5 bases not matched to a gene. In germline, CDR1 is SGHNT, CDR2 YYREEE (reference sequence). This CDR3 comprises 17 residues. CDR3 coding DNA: TGTGCCAGCAGCTTGGCGGGACAGGGGGCAGGGACCGGGGAGCTGTTTTTT. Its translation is CASSLAGQGAGTGELFF.

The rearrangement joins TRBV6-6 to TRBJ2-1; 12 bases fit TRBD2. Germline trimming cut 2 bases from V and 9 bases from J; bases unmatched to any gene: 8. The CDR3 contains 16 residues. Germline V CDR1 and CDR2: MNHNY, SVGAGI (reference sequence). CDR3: CASSYGLAGGPSEQFF. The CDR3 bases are TGTGCCAGCAGTTACGGCCTAGCGGGAGGGCCGAGTGAGCAGTTCTTC.

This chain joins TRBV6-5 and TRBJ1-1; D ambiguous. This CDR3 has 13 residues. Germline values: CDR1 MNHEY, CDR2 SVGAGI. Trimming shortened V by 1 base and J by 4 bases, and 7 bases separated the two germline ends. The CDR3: CASSYWRTTEAFF. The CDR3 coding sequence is TGTGCCAGCAGTTACTGGAGGACCACTGAAGCTTTCTTT.

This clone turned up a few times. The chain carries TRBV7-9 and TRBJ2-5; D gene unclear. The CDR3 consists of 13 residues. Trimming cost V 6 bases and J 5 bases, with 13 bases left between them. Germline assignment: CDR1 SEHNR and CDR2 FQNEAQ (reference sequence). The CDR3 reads CASSLASVETQYF. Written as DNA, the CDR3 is TGTGCCAGCAGTCTCGCCTCGGTGGAGACCCAGTACTTC.

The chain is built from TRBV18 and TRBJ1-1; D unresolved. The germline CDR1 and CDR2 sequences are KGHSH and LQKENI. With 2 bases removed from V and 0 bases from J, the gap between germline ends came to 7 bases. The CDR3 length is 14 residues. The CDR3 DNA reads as TGTGCCAGCTCACCAGATCGGATGAACACTGAAGCTTTCTTT. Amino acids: CASSPDRMNTEAFF.